Listed below are T cell receptor beta chains from one sample, sequenced in a study of vaccination effects on CD4 cells after COVID-19. These receptors have no known antigen. Clones were sequenced by immunoSEQ multiplex PCR, and TCRdb holds only the in-frame ones, with some missing. The sample lists approximately 66,000 clones, around 79% occurring once. This sample comprised CD4+ T cells from PBMCs cultured without peptide, obtained after COVID-19 vaccination. The receptor source for this set is a human donor who received a COVID-19 vaccine. CDR3s include the opening cysteine and the closing phenylalanine or tryptophan. A D gene is named only where the DNA matches it firmly. Size is stated for part of the rows, as once, few or many counts, or as a class when the clone is expanded.

clone size	J gene	D gene	V gene	CDR3 protein	CDR3 DNA
NA	TRBJ2-4	TRBD2	TRBV9	CASSKRAGGQTKNIQYF	TGTGCCAGCAGCAAAAGAGCGGGGGGGCAGACCAAAAACATTCAGTACTTC
NA	TRBJ2-6	NA	TRBV3-1/TRBV3-2	CASSRDRSGANVLTF	TGTGCCAGCAGCCGAGACAGGTCTGGGGCCAACGTCCTGACTTTC
NA	TRBJ2-2	TRBD1	TRBV7-2	CASSHRGTGELFF	TGTGCCAGCAGCCACAGGGGCACCGGGGAGCTGTTTTTT
NA	TRBJ2-1	TRBD2	TRBV30	CAWRITSGLSYNEQFF	TGTGCCTGGAGGATTACTAGCGGACTATCCTACAATGAGCAGTTCTTC
NA	TRBJ2-6	NA	TRBV6-6	CASSFRVSGANVLTF	TGTGCCAGCAGCTTCAGGGTCTCTGGGGCCAACGTCCTGACTTTC
NA	TRBJ2-3	NA	TRBV5-1	CASRVGGISTDTQYF	TGCGCCAGCAGGGTTGGGGGGATTAGCACAGATACGCAGTATTTT
NA	TRBJ2-5	TRBD1	TRBV5-8	CASSPPPGTGLQETQYF	TGTGCCAGCAGCCCACCTCCCGGGACAGGGCTACAAGAGACCCAGTACTTC
NA	TRBJ1-5	NA	TRBV28	CASSLTQVGNQPQHF	TGTGCCAGCAGTTTAACCCAGGTTGGCAATCAGCCCCAGCATTTT
NA	TRBJ1-1	TRBD1	TRBV11-2	CASSPMTGSWTEAFF	TGTGCCAGCAGCCCAATGACAGGGTCCTGGACTGAAGCTTTCTTT
NA	TRBJ1-5	TRBD1	TRBV24-1	CATSEATGGDQPQHF	TGTGCCACCAGTGAGGCAACAGGGGGGGATCAGCCCCAGCATTTT
once	TRBJ1-3	NA	TRBV28	CASSFGQGRPPHSGNTIYF	TGTGCCAGCAGTTTTGGCCAGGGTAGGCCCCCTCACTCTGGAAACACCATATATTTT
NA	TRBJ2-2	NA	TRBV9	CASSHPGEAGGELFF	TGTGCCAGCAGCCACCCCGGGGAGGCGGGCGGGGAGCTGTTTTTT
NA	TRBJ1-3	NA	TRBV7-2	CASSLVPHGGNTIYF	TGTGCCAGCAGCTTAGTCCCGCATGGTGGAAACACCATATATTTT
NA	TRBJ1-2	NA	TRBV19	CASSTVRVSHYGYTF	TGTGCCAGTAGTACGGTGCGGGTGAGTCACTATGGCTACACCTTC
NA	TRBJ2-3	NA	TRBV11-2	CASSLGGGGVTDTQYF	TGTGCCAGCAGCTTAGGAGGGGGAGGGGTGACAGATACGCAGTATTTT
NA	TRBJ2-3	TRBD1	TRBV4-3	CASSQQGASDTQYF	TGCGCCAGCAGCCAACAGGGGGCATCCGATACGCAGTATTTT
few	TRBJ2-2	NA	TRBV7-8	CASSAGTASGELFF	TGTGCCAGCAGCGCTGGGACGGCCTCCGGGGAGCTGTTTTTT
NA	TRBJ1-4	NA	TRBV15	CATSRRAGEEKLFF	TGTGCCACCAGCAGGAGGGCGGGCGAAGAAAAACTGTTTTTT
NA	TRBJ2-2	TRBD1	TRBV5-5	CASSPGTGNTGELFF	TGTGCCAGCAGCCCCGGGACAGGGAACACCGGGGAGCTGTTTTTT
NA	TRBJ1-1	NA	TRBV5-6	CASSLKGTNTEAFF	TGTGCCAGCAGCTTGAAGGGAACGAACACTGAAGCTTTCTTT
NA	TRBJ2-3	TRBD2	TRBV9	CASSVGVGGITDTQYF	TGTGCCAGCAGCGTAGGAGTGGGGGGGATCACAGATACGCAGTATTTT
NA	TRBJ2-5	TRBD2	TRBV27	CASSLGGASGGGETQYF	TGTGCCAGCAGTTTAGGTGGGGCTAGCGGGGGTGGGGAGACCCAGTACTTC
NA	TRBJ1-2	NA	TRBV27	CASSPTRRANYGYTF	TGTGCCAGCAGTCCCACCCGGAGAGCTAACTATGGCTACACCTTC
once	TRBJ2-3	NA	TRBV19	CASSIELTWVAARTDTQYF	TGTGCCAGTAGTATAGAACTGACTTGGGTAGCGGCGCGCACAGATACGCAGTATTTT
NA	TRBJ1-2	NA	TRBV29-1	CSVNPQSPYGYTF	TGCAGCGTTAATCCCCAGTCCCCCTATGGCTACACCTTC
NA	TRBJ2-1	TRBD1	TRBV7-2	CASSSDRDHYNEQFF	TGTGCCAGCAGCTCTGACAGGGACCACTACAATGAGCAGTTCTTC
NA	TRBJ1-5	NA	TRBV7-2	CASSLVVLNQPQHF	TGTGCCAGCAGCTTAGTAGTACTCAATCAGCCCCAGCATTTT
NA	TRBJ1-2	NA	TRBV2	CASTYPGPGEGYTF	TGTGCCAGCACTTATCCGGGACCCGGCGAGGGCTACACCTTC
few	TRBJ1-1	NA	TRBV5-8	CASSLNTEAFF	TGTGCCAGCAGCTTGAACACTGAAGCTTTCTTT
NA	TRBJ2-1	TRBD2	TRBV7-2	CASRPGTSRGEQFF	TGTGCCAGCAGACCCGGGACTAGTCGTGGTGAGCAGTTCTTC
few	TRBJ1-2	NA	TRBV19	CASSLSDSISLGYTF	TGTGCCAGTAGTTTGTCGGACAGTATTTCGCTTGGCTACACCTTC
NA	TRBJ1-5	TRBD1	TRBV10-3	CAISEVQGSQPQHF	TGTGCCATCAGTGAGGTACAGGGGTCTCAGCCCCAGCATTTT
NA	TRBJ2-5	NA	TRBV24-1	CATSDGGWETQYF	TGTGCCACCAGTGATGGTGGGTGGGAGACCCAGTACTTC
few	TRBJ1-2	NA	TRBV27	CASSSNRLGHGYTF	TGTGCCAGCAGTTCCAATAGGCTCGGACATGGCTACACCTTC
NA	TRBJ2-2	NA	TRBV12-3/TRBV12-4	CASTGLVTGELFF	TGTGCCAGCACGGGACTGGTCACCGGGGAGCTGTTTTTT
NA	TRBJ1-1	NA	TRBV3-1/TRBV3-2	CASSRNPRATYTEAFF	TGTGCCAGCAGCCGGAACCCCAGGGCGACGTACACTGAAGCTTTCTTT
NA	TRBJ2-3	NA	TRBV19	CASSIGRITDTQYF	TGTGCCAGTAGTATCGGCCGCATCACAGATACGCAGTATTTT
NA	TRBJ2-1	TRBD2	TRBV6-2/TRBV6-3	CASSHGGMGSYNEQFF	TGTGCCAGCAGTCACGGGGGGATGGGATCCTACAATGAGCAGTTCTTC
NA	TRBJ2-2	NA	TRBV7-3	CASSLRASESTGELFF	TGTGCCAGCAGCTTAAGGGCTAGCGAAAGTACCGGGGAGCTGTTTTTT
NA	TRBJ1-1	TRBD1	TRBV28	CASSLYPGQGNTEAFF	TGTGCCAGCAGTTTATATCCCGGACAGGGAAACACTGAAGCTTTCTTT
NA	TRBJ2-1	NA	TRBV7-2	CASSLSGSSSYNEQFF	TGTGCCAGCAGCCTCAGCGGATCCAGCTCCTACAATGAGCAGTTCTTC
once	TRBJ2-2	TRBD2	TRBV6-5	CASEAGGPDTGELFF	TGTGCCAGCGAAGCGGGGGGGCCGGACACCGGGGAGCTGTTTTTT
NA	TRBJ1-2	TRBD1	TRBV25-1	CASSAVGQGAGRGYTF	TGTGCCAGCAGTGCGGTAGGACAGGGGGCAGGACGGGGCTACACCTTC
NA	TRBJ1-5	NA	TRBV2	CASSQTRGGNQPQHF	TGTGCCAGCAGTCAAACCAGAGGGGGGAATCAGCCCCAGCATTTT
few	TRBJ2-2	TRBD2	TRBV6-2/TRBV6-3	CASSYRPSSGGASGELFF	TGTGCCAGCAGTTACCGACCCTCTAGCGGGGGGGCATCCGGGGAGCTGTTTTTT
NA	TRBJ2-5	TRBD2	TRBV5-1	CASSLGLAGEETQYF	TGCGCCAGCAGCTTGGGGCTAGCGGGGGAAGAGACCCAGTACTTC
NA	TRBJ1-2	NA	TRBV28	CASSLLHNYGYTF	TGTGCCAGCAGTTTGTTACACAACTATGGCTACACCTTC
NA	TRBJ2-5	NA	TRBV6-5	CASIDRRVGTQYF	TGTGCCAGCATAGACAGGCGCGTAGGGACCCAGTACTTC
NA	TRBJ1-5	TRBD1	TRBV6-2/TRBV6-3	CASSYLSGTGEVRNQPQHF	TGTGCCAGCAGTTACCTATCCGGGACAGGGGAGGTTCGCAATCAGCCCCAGCATTTT
NA	TRBJ1-4	NA	TRBV18	CASVDSPGTNEKLFF	TGTGCCAGCGTTGACTCGCCGGGGACTAATGAAAAACTGTTTTTT
few	TRBJ1-1	NA	TRBV7-2	CASSSQGFASTEAFF	TGTGCCAGCAGCTCACAGGGTTTTGCCTCAACTGAAGCTTTCTTT
NA	TRBJ2-1	NA	TRBV18	CASRSGVDEQFF	TGTGCCAGCCGTTCAGGGGTAGATGAGCAGTTCTTC
NA	TRBJ1-5	NA	TRBV6-5	CASSYFGQGPQHF	TGTGCCAGCAGTTACTTTGGTCAGGGACCCCAGCATTTT